This T cell receptor beta chain was identified during a study of blood T cell repertoires in COVID-19. Looking at the study overall: Sample material is recorded as cDNA or gDNA derived from T cells, B-cell-depleted T cells, or PBMCs.

Assay used: immunoSEQ multiplex PCR; TCRdb lists only in-frame clones, some missing. The repertoire consists of around 140,000 clones, with approximately 90% occurring once and the leading ten covering around 8.3%. Germline V gene lookup returns CDR1 LNHDA and CDR2 SQIVND (reference sequence). This CDR3 has 15 residues. Between the trimmed V and J ends, which lost 3 bases and 2 bases, there was a span of 11 bases. The rearrangement links TRBV19 to TRBJ2-1; D perhaps matches TRBD2 (6 bases). This clonotype was obtained from a woman between 45 and 60 years old with active or convalescent COVID-19. The sample taken for sequencing was peripheral blood. As DNA, the CDR3 is TGTGCCAGTAGTATTTCCGGGGGTCCCTACAATGAGCAGTTCTTC. Residues: CASSISGGPYNEQFF.